This TCR beta chain originates from a study of radiation and T cells in renal cell carcinoma. Time point here: blood 2 weeks post-SBRT. Documented treatment: 15 Gy SBRT to primary tumor, nephrectomy 4 weeks later. After SBRT, blood was collected at 2 and 4 weeks, plus baseline. This renal cell carcinoma was of the clear cell type. The table came from immunoSEQ multiplex PCR; TCRdb's copy has only in-frame clones and leaves some out. The repertoire holds 100,000 to 150,000 clones, with approximately 90% as singletons. The germline V and J ends were trimmed by 8 bases and 11 bases, with 15 bases remaining between them. Germline-derived CDR1 and CDR2 are MNHEY and SVGAGI. The CDR3 spans 11 residues. For this clone: The antigen is undetermined.

Points from the study as a whole: Pretreatment tumor biopsies were lacking, so baseline clonotypes are unknown. In blood, top tumor clones expanded by 2 weeks, shrinking by 4.

The sequences come from blood, collected from a patient whose treatment included radiotherapy and nephrectomy. The sequence was collected from a woman in her 70s with renal cell carcinoma. This rearrangement joins TRBV6-5 to TRBJ1-2; TRBD1 is a possible D gene (5 bases). The CDR3 loop is CASRGVGFYTF. Written as DNA, the CDR3 is TGTGCCAGCCGGGGGGTGGGTTTTTACACCTTC.